This T cell receptor beta chain was captured by sequencing in a study of blood T cell repertoires in COVID-19. This CDR3 contains 16 residues. In the original processing: The authors estimated nucleated cell counts from reference gene primer amplification. Profiling relied on immunoSEQ multiplex PCR, and the TCRdb table lists in-frame clones only, not all of them. Clone size and V and J calls were adopted from that table, with D and trimming inferred from the DNA. The data show about 240,000 clones, 86% seen once. The V call is TRBV21-1, the J call TRBJ1-1; the table's D gene call, TRBD1, was not cross checked with the DNA. TRBV21-1 is reported as a pseudogene. This sequence was found in an elderly man with acute or convalescent COVID-19. Sequenced sample: peripheral blood. The CDR3 DNA reads TGTGCCAGCACCCCACCCTGGACAGAGAACCCCCTTGACGCTTTCTTT. Protein sequence: CASTPPWTENPLDAFF.